A single sample gave rise to the 6 T cell receptor beta chains below, sequenced in a study of blood T cell repertoires in COVID-19. Sequenced by immunoSEQ multiplex PCR; TCRdb stores in-frame clones only, minus some. This sample has tens of thousands of clones; 75% to 95% occur once, and the top ten carry approximately 2.3%. The sequenced sample consisted of peripheral blood. The source of these receptors is a man in his fifties or sixties with acute or convalescent COVID-19.

The chain recombines TRBV25-1 with TRBJ2-1; a possible D gene is TRBD2 (6 bases). The CDR3 covers 12 residues. The germline CDR1 and CDR2 sequences are MGHDK and SYGVNS. Trimming shortened V by 4 bases and J by 12 bases, and 13 bases separated the two germline ends. CDR3: CASSGGVGRQFF. The CDR3 DNA follows: TGTGCCAGCAGTGGGGGGGTGGGCCGGCAGTTCTTC.

V and J are TRBV18 and TRBJ1-3; 8 bases line up with TRBD1. The germline CDR1 and CDR2 sequences are KGHSH and LQKENI. The ends lost 6 bases at V and 0 bases at J; junction bases unmatched: 13. The CDR3 totals 18 residues. CDR3 nucleotide sequence: TGTGCCAGCTCTCAACAGCCAGGGGGCCGACTCTCTGGAAACACCATATATTTT. As protein: CASSQQPGGRLSGNTIYF.

The genes are TRBV27 and TRBJ2-1, with D perhaps matching TRBD2 (5 bases). CDR1 MNHEY and CDR2 SMNVEV come from the germline V gene (reference sequence). The CDR3 has 14 residues. V lost 7 bases to trimming and J lost 8 bases, with 18 bases between them. In DNA form, the CDR3 reads TGTGCCAGCATTCCTTCCCTAGCTACCGATGAGCAGTTCTTC. Its protein product is CASIPSLATDEQFF.

The rearrangement uses TRBV28 and TRBJ1-1; D is ambiguous. This CDR3 is 15 amino acids long. V was pared by 4 bases and J by 0 bases, with 12 bases between. Germline loops: CDR1 MDHEN, CDR2 SYDVKM. The CDR3 spells CASSWEMLMNTEAFF. The CDR3 coding sequence is TGTGCCAGCAGTTGGGAGATGTTGATGAACACTGAAGCTTTCTTT. Looking up the rest from reference TRBV28 and TRBJ1-1 gives the full variable domain: DVKVTQSSRYLVKRTGEKVFLECVQDMDHENMFWYRQDPGLGLRLIYFSYDVKMKEKGDIPEGYSVSREKKERFSLILESASTNQTSMYLCASSWEMLMNTEAFFGQGTRLTVV.

V usage is TRBV9 and J usage is TRBJ2-7; 7 positions agree with TRBD1. Germline V gene lookup returns CDR1 SGDLS and CDR2 YYNGEE. V trimming: 0 bases; J trimming: 1 base; junction bases outside the gene matches: 1. CDR3 length: 14 residues. As DNA, the CDR3 is TGTGCCAGCAGCGTAGGGGACAGATCCTACGAGCAGTACTTC. Translation gives CASSVGDRSYEQYF.

The CDR3 spells CASSQGFRGRGDQPQHF. DNA for the CDR3: TGCGCCAGCAGCCAAGGTTTTAGGGGCAGGGGGGACCAGCCCCAGCATTTT. V and J are TRBV4-3 and TRBJ1-5; 7 bases line up with TRBD1. Germline V CDR1 and CDR2: LGHNA, YSLEER. This CDR3 has 17 residues. V dropped 1 base and J dropped 7; count of bases not matched to a gene: 13.